These 4 T cell receptor beta chains were all obtained from the same sample, sequenced in a study of blood T cells in healthy people across ages. A second PCR, run for roughly 7 to 12 cycles, used a sample-barcoded 5' primer plus a J-beta primer mix. TCRdb redid the calling of the 5' RACE reads with MiXCR, one entry per CDR3 protein. The sample holds around 800,000 distinct CDR3 sequences, approximately 24% seen once. Separately, the same data were catalogued under a study of T cells of mothers and their children.

The source material was blood. These receptor sequences come from a boy aged 5-17 years in good health.

V and J are TRBV20-1 and TRBJ2-7; 10 bases are shared with TRBD2. Germline CDR1 reads DFQATT; CDR2 reads SNEGSKA (reference sequence). With 1 base clipped from V and 7 bases from J, the junction kept 19 bases outside the gene matches. The CDR3 runs to 18 residues. In DNA, the CDR3 is TGCAGTGCTAGAGTAAGGACTAGCGGCAGAGCGGGATTGCGGGAGCAGTACTTC. Translated, it gives CSARVRTSGRAGLREQYF.

This clonotype was counted only a few times. The J gene is TRBJ2-5, the V gene TRBV12-5, with 11 bases that match TRBD2. The V segment lost 2 bases and the J segment 5 bases; nucleotides outside the gene matches: 4. Germline V lookup: CDR1 LGHNT, CDR2 FRNRAP. This CDR3 region has 15 residues. The CDR3 loop is CASGLPSGGRETQYF. The CDR3 nucleotides read TGTGCTAGTGGTTTGCCTAGCGGGGGGCGGGAGACCCAGTACTTC.

Written as DNA, the CDR3 is TGTGCCAGCAGCCTTGGACAGGGGGACAATCAGCCCCAGCATTTT. Amino acid sequence: CASSLGQGDNQPQHF. The chain is built from TRBV7-2 and TRBJ1-5, with TRBD1 matching 10 bases. CDR1 and CDR2 (germline): SGHTA, FQGNSA. J was trimmed by 3 bases and V by 5 bases; bases with no gene match: 4. The CDR3 contains 15 residues.

The V gene is TRBV6-5, the J gene TRBJ2-2, with TRBD2 identical over 10 bases. This CDR3 is 21 amino acids long. Germline values: CDR1 MNHEY, CDR2 SVGAGI. V lost 0 bases and J lost 0; bases outside the gene matches: 13. CDR3 sequence reads: CASSYSIASGGAFPNTGELFF. The DNA for the CDR3 is TGTGCCAGCAGTTACTCGATAGCTAGCGGGGGTGCCTTTCCGAACACCGGGGAGCTGTTTTTT.